Listed here is a single TCR beta chain. Its antigen is still unknown. These data belong to a study of T cells expressing NK-cell markers (dated by TCRdb to about 2020). Regarding the research as a whole: Three sorted T-cell subsets (CD3+CD56+NKG2C+, CD3+CD56+NKG2C- and CD3+CD56-NKG2C+) from eight donors had their TCR beta-chain repertoires profiled. Among the eight sequenced donors, only one was HCMV-seronegative, while the other seven were HCMV-seropositive. All eight donors whose samples were sequenced were randomly selected healthy volunteers, three of them men and five women. Illumina HiSeq 2000/2500, MiSeq or NextSeq was used to sequence libraries as 2 x 150 bp reads.

Sequencing took place on an Illumina HiSeq 2000. TCR beta cDNA libraries were prepared using 5'RACE template switching, which introduced a universal primer site and unique molecular identifiers. Synthesis of cDNA was primed from the TCR beta constant segment and was followed by two consecutive PCR amplification steps. Concerning the study's data processing: MIGEC was used to demultiplex reads and group reads by UMI, and MiTCR was used to assemble and quantify clonotypes. To exclude erroneous sequences, only TCR cDNA sequences supported by at least two reads were retained. The tcR package was used for downstream repertoire analysis, with clonotypes matched between fractions based on CDR3 nucleotide sequence plus V segment. Antigen specificity was annotated against VDJdb with VDJmatch, allowing one amino acid substitution in CDR3. After the reads were reprocessed by TCRdb, one entry was made per CDR3 protein sequence, with no DNA. These V and J calls derive from TCRdb rather than the authors' analysis. The table for this sample records 450,000 to 600,000 distinct CDR3 sequences. The ten largest clones add up to approximately 3.6% of the sample.

On the study overall, not on this receptor specifically: Those dominant clonotypes were again the most abundant among CD3+CD56-NKG2C+ cells in a handful of donors, at about 25-65%. It remained unclear whether the expanded NKG2C-expressing T cell clones were specific for HCMV antigens. In several donors, the dominant CD3+CD56+NKG2C+ clonotypes were found to rank among the top 10 CD8+ clonotypes and to make up roughly 1.0-7.0% of CD8+ T cells.

To determine HCMV serostatus, a commercial ELISA kit was used to detect HCMV-specific IgG in serum. Peripheral blood mononuclear cells were isolated from blood by Ficoll density gradient centrifugation. Counted from cysteine to phenylalanine, this CDR3 has 16 amino acids. There is no recorded DNA. Looking up the germline V gene yields CDR1 SGHRS and CDR2 YFSETQ. The source material was blood T cells: a sorted CD56 or NKG2C T cell subset, CD4+ or CD8+ T cells, or bulk PBMC T cells (not recorded which). The V gene is TRBV5-1 and the J gene is TRBJ2-3; TCRdb names TRBD2, which stays unverified in the absence of DNA. The receptor was derived from a man aged 18 to 30 in good health. Donor details come from another sample of the same person, matched by shared clones. The CDR3 reads CASSLAGDSGTDTQYF.